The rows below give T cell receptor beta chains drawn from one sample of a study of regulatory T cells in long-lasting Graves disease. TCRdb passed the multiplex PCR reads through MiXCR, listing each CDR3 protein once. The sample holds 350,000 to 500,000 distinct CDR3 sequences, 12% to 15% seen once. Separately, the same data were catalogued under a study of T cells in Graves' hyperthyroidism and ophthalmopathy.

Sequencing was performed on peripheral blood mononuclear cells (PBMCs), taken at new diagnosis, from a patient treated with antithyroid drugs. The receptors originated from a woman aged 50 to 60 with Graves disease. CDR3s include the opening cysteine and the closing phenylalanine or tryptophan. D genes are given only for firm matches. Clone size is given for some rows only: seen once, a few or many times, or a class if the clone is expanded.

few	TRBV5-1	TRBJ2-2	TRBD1	CASSSGTGWSGELFF	TGCGCCAGCAGCTCCGGGACAGGGTGGTCTGGGGAGCTGTTTTTT
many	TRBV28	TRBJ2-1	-	CAHGRDPLNEQFF	TGTGCCCACGGGAGAGACCCCCTCAATGAGCAGTTCTTC
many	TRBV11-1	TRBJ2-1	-	CASSLEGGEFNEQFF	TGTGCCAGCAGCTTGGAAGGGGGGGAGTTCAATGAGCAGTTCTTC
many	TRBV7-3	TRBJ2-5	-	CASSLDGTETQYF	TGTGCCAGCAGCTTAGACGGGACAGAGACCCAGTACTTC
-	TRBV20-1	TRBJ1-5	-	CSATGLGGYSNQPQHF	TGCAGTGCTACCGGGCTCGGAGGGTATAGCAATCAGCCCCAGCATTTT
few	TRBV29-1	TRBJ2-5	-	CSVFRGETQYF	TGCAGCGTCTTCCGAGGAGAGACCCAGTACTTC
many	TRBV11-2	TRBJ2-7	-	CASSLGLDEQYF	TGTGCCAGCAGCTTGGGACTTGACGAGCAGTACTTC
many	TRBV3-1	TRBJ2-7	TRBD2	CASSQGGLGYEQYF	TGTGCCAGCAGCCAAGGTGGACTAGGGTACGAGCAGTACTTC
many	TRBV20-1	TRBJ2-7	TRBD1	CSARGTGGTGDSYEQYF	TGCAGTGCTAGAGGCACAGGGGGGACAGGGGACTCCTACGAGCAGTACTTC
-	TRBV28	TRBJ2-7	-	CASDEAGYEQYF	TGTGCCAGCGACGAGGCGGGGTACGAGCAGTACTTC
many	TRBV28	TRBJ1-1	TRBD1	CASSLGQVNTEAFF	TGTGCCAGCAGTTTGGGACAGGTGAACACTGAAGCTTTCTTT
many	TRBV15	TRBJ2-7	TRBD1	CATSRGLGQGITMGYEQYF	TGTGCCACCAGCAGAGGATTGGGACAGGGGATAACTATGGGCTACGAGCAGTACTTC
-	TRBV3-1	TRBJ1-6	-	CASSQDISGDYNSPLHF	TGTGCCAGCAGCCAAGATATATCCGGAGATTATAATTCACCCCTCCACTTT
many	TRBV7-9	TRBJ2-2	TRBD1	CASSRQGEHGELFF	TGTGCCAGCAGCCGACAGGGGGAACACGGGGAGCTGTTTTTT
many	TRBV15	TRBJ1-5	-	CATSRGRQLTNQPQHF	TGTGCCACCAGCAGAGGTAGGCAGCTTACGAATCAGCCCCAGCATTTT
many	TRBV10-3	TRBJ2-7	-	CAISPQDYEQYF	TGTGCCATCAGCCCTCAGGACTACGAGCAGTACTTC
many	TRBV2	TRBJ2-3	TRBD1	CASSHPGQSTDTQYF	TGTGCCAGCAGTCATCCGGGACAGAGCACAGATACGCAGTATTTT
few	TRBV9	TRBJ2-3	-	CASSVEQGGVHTDTQYF	TGTGCCAGCAGCGTAGAACAGGGGGGGGTTCACACAGATACGCAGTATTTT
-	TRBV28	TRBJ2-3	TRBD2	CASSSPLREGLDTQYF	TGTGCCAGCAGTTCCCCTTTGCGGGAGGGCCTGGATACGCAGTATTTT
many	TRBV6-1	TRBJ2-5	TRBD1	CASTETGGGETQYF	TGTGCCAGCACAGAGACAGGGGGCGGAGAGACCCAGTACTTC
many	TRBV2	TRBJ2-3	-	CANSDFTSTDTQYF	TGTGCCAACTCGGACTTCACTAGCACAGATACGCAGTATTTT
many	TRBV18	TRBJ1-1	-	CASSPRLPENTEAFF	TGTGCCAGCTCACCACGTCTTCCAGAGAACACTGAAGCTTTCTTT
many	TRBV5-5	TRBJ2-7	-	CASSGRRQGGDEQYF	TGTGCCAGCAGCGGGCGGCGGCAGGGGGGCGACGAGCAGTACTTC
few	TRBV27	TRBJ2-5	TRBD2	CASSTRDSGGRGETQYF	TGTGCCAGCAGTACCCGGGATAGCGGGGGTCGTGGAGAGACCCAGTACTTC
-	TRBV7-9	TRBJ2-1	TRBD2	CASSLAMAGGGNEQFF	TGTGCCAGCAGCTTAGCGATGGCGGGAGGGGGGAATGAGCAGTTCTTC
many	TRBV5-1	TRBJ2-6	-	CASSLGAVSGANVLTF	TGCGCCAGCAGCTTGGGCGCAGTCTCTGGGGCCAACGTCCTGACTTTC
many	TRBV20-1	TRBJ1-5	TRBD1	CSARDDRAGQPQHF	TGCAGTGCTAGAGATGACAGGGCCGGTCAGCCCCAGCATTTT
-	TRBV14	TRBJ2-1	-	CASSRDRGGHPSNEQFF	TGTGCCAGCAGCCGAGATCGCGGGGGCCATCCTTCCAATGAGCAGTTCTTC
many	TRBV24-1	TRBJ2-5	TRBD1	CATSDPGQGARETQYF	TGTGCCACCAGTGATCCTGGACAGGGGGCGCGGGAGACCCAGTACTTC
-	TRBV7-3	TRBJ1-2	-	CASSLTGGAGYGYTF	TGTGCCAGCAGCTTAACGGGGGGGGCGGGCTATGGCTACACCTTC
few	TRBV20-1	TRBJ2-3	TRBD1	CSARRRDRGSYDTQYF	TGCAGTGCTAGACGTCGAGACAGGGGGTCATATGATACGCAGTATTTT
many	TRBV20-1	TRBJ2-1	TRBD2	CSVGLAGGGDEQFF	TGCAGTGTCGGACTAGCGGGAGGGGGCGATGAGCAGTTCTTC
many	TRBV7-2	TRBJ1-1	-	CASSLGDRNGEAFF	TGTGCCAGCAGCTTAGGGGATAGGAACGGTGAAGCTTTCTTT
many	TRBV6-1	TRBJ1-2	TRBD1	CASSEPGQDGYTF	TGTGCCAGCAGTGAACCTGGACAGGATGGCTACACCTTC
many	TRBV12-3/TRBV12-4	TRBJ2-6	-	CASSFRSGANVLTF	TGTGCCAGCAGTTTCAGATCTGGGGCCAACGTCCTGACTTTC
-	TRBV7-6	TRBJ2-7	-	CASSLAGNGTGYEQYF	TGTGCCAGCAGCTTAGCGGGGAACGGGACCGGCTACGAGCAGTACTTC
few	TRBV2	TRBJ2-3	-	CASRGRADTQYF	TGTGCCAGCAGAGGGCGCGCAGATACGCAGTATTTT
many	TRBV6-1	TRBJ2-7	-	CASSQHPGVGSYEQYF	TGTGCCAGCAGCCAGCACCCAGGGGTCGGCTCCTACGAGCAGTACTTC
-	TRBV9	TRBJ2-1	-	CASSVEDRGWNNEQFF	TGTGCCAGCAGCGTAGAGGACAGAGGTTGGAACAATGAGCAGTTCTTC
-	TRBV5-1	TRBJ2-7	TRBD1	CASSLGTGLEQYF	TGCGCCAGCAGCTTGGGGACAGGGCTCGAGCAGTACTTC
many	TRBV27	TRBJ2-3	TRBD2	CASSLGTSPTDTQYF	TGTGCCAGCAGTTTAGGGACTAGCCCCACAGATACGCAGTATTTT
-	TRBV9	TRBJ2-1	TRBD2	CASSVLGLDSYNEQFF	TGTGCCAGCAGCGTACTGGGACTAGACTCCTACAATGAGCAGTTCTTC
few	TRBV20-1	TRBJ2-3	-	CSAARSGLPTDTQYF	TGCAGTGCTGCCCGGAGCGGTTTACCTACAGATACGCAGTATTTT
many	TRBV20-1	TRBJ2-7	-	CSVLTSVHSGASYEQYF	TGCAGTGTCTTAACTAGCGTCCATTCGGGGGCTTCCTACGAGCAGTACTTC
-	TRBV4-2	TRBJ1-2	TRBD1	CASATGEPSSYGYTF	TGTGCCAGCGCAACAGGGGAACCATCCTCCTATGGCTACACCTTC
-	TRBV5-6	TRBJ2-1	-	CASSPTVLVLDEQFF	TGTGCCAGCAGCCCCACAGTGTTGGTATTGGATGAGCAGTTCTTC
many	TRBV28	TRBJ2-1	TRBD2	CASSTSGLYNEQFF	TGTGCCAGCTCAACTAGCGGCCTCTACAATGAGCAGTTCTTC
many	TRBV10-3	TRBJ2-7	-	CAISATSGRVYEQYF	TGTGCCATCAGCGCCACCTCAGGCAGGGTCTACGAGCAGTACTTC
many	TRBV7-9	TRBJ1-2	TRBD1	CASSSPQKGTGYGYTF	TGTGCCAGCAGCTCCCCCCAAAAGGGGACAGGCTATGGCTACACCTTC
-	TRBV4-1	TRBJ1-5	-	CASSQDPYLVNQPQHF	TGCGCCAGCAGCCAAGATCCGTATTTGGTCAATCAGCCCCAGCATTTT
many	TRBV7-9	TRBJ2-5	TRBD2	CASSFGTSGQETQYF	TGTGCCAGCAGCTTTGGGACTAGCGGTCAAGAGACCCAGTACTTC
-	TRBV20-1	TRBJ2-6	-	CSAVGDPLAGANVLTF	TGCAGTGCGGTAGGGGACCCTCTGGCCGGGGCCAACGTCCTGACTTTC
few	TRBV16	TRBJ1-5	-	CASSRIVGQPQHF	TGTGCCAGCAGCCGCATCGTAGGTCAGCCCCAGCATTTT
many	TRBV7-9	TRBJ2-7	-	CASSLKVGGPSYEQYF	TGTGCCAGCAGCTTAAAGGTCGGCGGACCCTCCTACGAGCAGTACTTC
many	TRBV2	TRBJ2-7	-	CASSEAQGSSYEQYF	TGTGCCAGCAGTGAAGCGCAGGGCAGTTCCTACGAGCAGTACTTC
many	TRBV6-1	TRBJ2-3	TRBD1	CASSSWGQGRADTQYF	TGTGCCAGCAGCTCCTGGGGACAGGGAAGGGCAGATACGCAGTATTTT
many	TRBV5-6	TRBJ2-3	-	CASSLVVVSTDTQYF	TGTGCCAGCAGCTTGGTGGTCGTTAGCACAGATACGCAGTATTTT